This record concerns one TCR beta chain sequence. What this receptor recognizes is not known. There are no base qualities to consult, and no much larger clone falls within one base. The entry originates in a study of T-cell memory formation after mild COVID-19 (dated by TCRdb to the early 2020s). Study-wide context: TCR sequence clusters from the two donors were found to be largely donor specific. Two young, previously healthy adult volunteers, one female and one male, were included in the cohort. In a couple of donors, T-cell clones that expanded and contracted after mild COVID-19 were tracked by sequencing TCRalpha and TCRbeta repertoires over time.

TCRdb lists the instrument as Illumina NovaSeq 6000. Using 5'RACE with constant-segment primers, TCRalpha and TCRbeta cDNA libraries were constructed, with sample barcodes and unique molecular identifiers added in the process. RNA was extracted from every sample with Trizol reagent. Library amplification was performed in two PCR steps, and a second sample barcode and Illumina TruSeq adapters were introduced in the second step. The libraries were sequenced on an Illumina NovaSeq using 2 x 150 bp paired-end reads. As for the original processing: Reads were demultiplexed and collapsed into UMI-guided consensus sequences with migec v1.2.7. Using mixcr v2.1.11, the UMI consensuses were aligned to TRA and TRB V and J templates and assembled into clonotypes. Expanded or contracted clonotypes were those called significant by both edgeR and NoisET, with noise models trained on biological replicates. For edgeR calls, the thresholds were a false discovery rate-adjusted p below 0.01 and a log2 fold-change of 1. As an exploratory analysis of dynamics, max-normalized trajectories of the 1000 most abundant clonotypes were examined by PCA with hierarchical clustering. Separately sequenced CD4+ and CD8+ repertoires were used to assign a CD4 or CD8 phenotype to each responding clone. TCRdb's own reprocessing of the public reads used fastp at Q25 and MiXCR and kept productive beta chains. All rows with the same CDR3 protein become a single entry with the most common DNA and genes. These V and J calls are TCRdb output, not the study's own analysis. This sample lists 350,000 or so distinct CDR3 sequences; 20% to 25% were detected once. Of the sample, 9.5% to 15% falls within the top ten clones.

Ficoll-Paque density gradient centrifugation was the method used to isolate PBMCs. Broader findings and caveats from the paper: Contracting CD4+ clones were located mainly in the CM and EM memory subsets, whereas CD8+ clones were found to be enriched in EMRA. Whether the second-wave clones peaking on day 37 were SARS-CoV-2 specific was not confirmed. The detection of some responding clones in pre-infection memory suggests that pre-existing cross-reactive memory T cells joined the SARS-CoV-2 response. Clones contracting from day 15 to 85 had balanced CD4/CD8 phenotypes, while a second wave expanding from day 15 to 37 was biased towards CD4+. Only two mild cases were covered in the study, and larger cohorts including severe cases with pre-infection samples were considered necessary.

Input material: PBMCs or a T cell subset sorted from them (not recorded which). The clonotype was recovered from an adult woman who had mild COVID-19 (a few samples of this study predate the infection). The sample titles of this study are shuffled in the database, so cell type and time point are left out; the donor was told from shared clones.

The DNA sequence reads TGTGCCAGCAGTGCCCAGGTCAATCAGCCCCAGCATTTT. Protein translation: CASSAQVNQPQHF. The receptor chain draws on TRBV2 and TRBJ1-5; a confident D gene designation cannot be given. V loses 4 bases of germline sequence and J loses 3 bases, and the interval between the two ends is 7 bases. CDR1 and CDR2 (SNHLY, FYNNEI) derive from the germline V gene. Its CDR3 holds 13 amino acids, cysteine through phenylalanine. CDR3 DNA is the only sequence kept; it has 39 bases, read in frame from the first base.